One and the same sample provided the 27 T cell receptor beta chains below, sequenced in a study of B cell selection in AIRE deficiency. Here immunoSEQ multiplex PCR was the method, and the copy in TCRdb shows in-frame clones only, minus some. In the table there are approximately 1,500 clones, 80% to 90% of which are singletons. Regulatory T cells were sorted as CD4+CD25hiCD127low/negative. The sample comprised CD4+CD25+ Tregs sorted from PBMCs. The receptors come from a human donor in good health.

The chain joins TRBV6-5 to TRBJ1-3, with a weak D call TRBD1 (6 bases). Germline CDR1 is MNHEY and CDR2 is SVGAGI. Trimming removed 6 bases from V and 6 bases from J, with 9 bases in between. The CDR3 loop spans 12 amino acids. The CDR3 DNA sequence: TGTGCCAGCAGCCCAGGGGTAAACACCATATATTTT. Amino acid sequence: CASSPGVNTIYF.

The V call is TRBV27, the J call TRBJ2-3; the D call may be TRBD1 or TRBD2 (7 bases each). The ends were cut back, 5 bases at V and 1 base at J, with 16 bases in the middle. Germline-derived CDR1 and CDR2 are MNHEY and SMNVEV (reference sequence). This CDR3 is built from 16 residues. CDR3 sequence (DNA): TGTGCCAGCAGTCCCGTCGGGGGGACAGGCACAGATACGCAGTATTTT. Amino acids: CASSPVGGTGTDTQYF.

This clone has just one count. CDR3: CASSLLLAMDEQFF. Written as DNA, the CDR3 is TGCGCCAGCAGCTTACTACTAGCAATGGATGAGCAGTTCTTC. The chain links TRBV5-1 to TRBJ2-1; D might be TRBD2 (6 bases). Trimming took off 2 bases at V and 8 bases at J, with 14 bases between the two ends. CDR3 size: 14 residues. CDR1 SGHRS and CDR2 YFSETQ come from the germline V gene.

J is TRBJ2-3 and V is TRBV7-2; 7 nucleotides match TRBD2. There are 14 residues in the CDR3. The V segment lost 10 bases and the J segment 6 bases; nucleotides outside the gene matches: 13. Germline-derived CDR1 and CDR2 are SGHTA and FQGNSA. Written as DNA, the CDR3 is TGTGCCACCGCCGAGGGGACTATAAAGGATACGCAGTATTTT. Amino acid sequence: CATAEGTIKDTQYF.

The chain combines TRBV11-2 with TRBJ1-2; tentatively, D is TRBD1 (6 bases). Per germline, CDR1 SGHAT and CDR2 FQNNGV. The length of the CDR3 is 13 residues. The ends were cut back, 4 bases at V and 7 bases at J, with 13 bases in the middle. Here the CDR3 reads CASSSRTAFGYTF. In DNA, the CDR3 is TGTGCCAGCAGCTCTCGGACAGCCTTTGGCTACACCTTC.

This clone was seen once. V usage is TRBV15 and J usage is TRBJ1-5; D perhaps matches TRBD1 (5 bases). Germline CDR1 LNHNV, CDR2 YYDKDF (reference sequence). This CDR3 comprises 15 residues. V lost 1 base and J 2 bases, leaving 9 bases between the germline ends. CDR3: CATSRGGLGNQPQHF. The CDR3 bases are TGTGCCACCAGCAGAGGGGGCTTAGGCAATCAGCCCCAGCATTTT.

This sequence joins TRBV9 and TRBJ1-1, with 8 nucleotides matching TRBD1. Germline V gene sequence: CDR1 SGDLS, CDR2 YYNGEE. The CDR3 is made up of 16 amino acids. The V and J ends lost 0 bases and 5 bases, in that order; junction bases with no gene match: 9. The CDR3 DNA sequence: TGTGCCAGCAGCGTAGGACACCACACAGGGGGAACTGAAGCTTTCTTT. Amino acids: CASSVGHHTGGTEAFF.

The genes are TRBV5-1 and TRBJ2-3; D perhaps matches TRBD1 (6 bases). Between the trimmed V and J ends, which lost 4 bases and 4 bases, there was a span of 16 bases. Per the germline V gene, CDR1 is SGHRS and CDR2 is YFSETQ. CDR3 length: 15 amino acids. CDR3 sequence (DNA): TGCGCCAGCAGCGCATACAGGGTCCAGTCAGATACGCAGTATTTT. Protein sequence: CASSAYRVQSDTQYF.

V usage is TRBV13 and J usage is TRBJ1-1; possible D gene TRBD1, 6 bases. Looked up from germline, CDR1 is PRHDT and CDR2 is FYEKMQ (reference sequence). The CDR3 runs to 15 residues. Trimming took off 0 bases at V and 5 bases at J, with 13 bases between the two ends. The CDR3 reads CASSLGDRRVTEAFF. In DNA form, the CDR3 reads TGTGCCAGCAGCTTAGGAGACAGGCGGGTAACTGAAGCTTTCTTT. Full variable domain (rest looked up from reference TRBV13 and TRBJ1-1): AAGVIQSPRHLIKEKRETATLKCYPIPRHDTVYWYQQGPGQDPQFLISFYEKMQSDKGSIPDRFSAQQFSDYHSELNMSSLELGDSALYFCASSLGDRRVTEAFFGQGTRLTVV.

This clone has only one observation. V usage is TRBV29-1 and J usage is TRBJ2-1, with 8 bases that match TRBD1. V lost 4 bases and J lost 7; bases outside the gene matches: 9. The CDR3 has 14 amino acids. Germline CDR1 reads SQVTM; CDR2 reads ANQGSEA. In nucleotides, the CDR3 is TGCAGCGTTGGTACAGGGGGTGGAGTTAATGAGCAGTTCTTC. This codes for CSVGTGGGVNEQFF.

This chain uses TRBV4-1 with TRBJ1-4; 12 nucleotides match TRBD1. Germline CDR1 MGHRA, CDR2 YSYEKL. The CDR3 has 17 amino acids. V lost 1 base and J lost 8; bases outside the gene matches: 8. CDR3 in amino acids: CASSQGRRDRGREKLFF. The CDR3 DNA reads TGCGCCAGCAGCCAAGGACGGCGGGACAGGGGGCGGGAAAAACTGTTTTTT.

V gene TRBV14 combines with J gene TRBJ2-1; D tentatively reads TRBD1 or TRBD2 (5 bases each). The germline V gene has CDR1 SGHDN and CDR2 FVKESK. The length of the CDR3 is 16 residues. V lost 0 bases to trimming and J lost 2 bases, with 11 bases between them. CDR3: CASSQEGEGPYNEQFF. CDR3 DNA: TGTGCCAGCAGCCAAGAAGGAGAGGGGCCCTACAATGAGCAGTTCTTC.

The V and J genes are TRBV18 and TRBJ1-4; 10 bases align to TRBD1. V gave up 3 bases and J gave up 8 bases; unmatched junction bases: 6. The CDR3 is 15 residues long. Germline V lookup: CDR1 KGHSH, CDR2 LQKENI. The CDR3, as DNA: TGTGCCAGCTCACCCTTTGGGACAGGGGTCGAAAAACTGTTTTTT. This gives the protein CASSPFGTGVEKLFF.

V and J are TRBV7-9 and TRBJ2-1; no reliable D call. Between the trimmed V and J ends, which lost 1 base and 11 bases, there was a span of 12 bases. The germline CDR1 and CDR2 sequences are SEHNR and FQNEAQ (reference sequence). The CDR3 spans 13 residues. For the CDR3, the DNA is TGTGCCAGCAGCTTAGGGAGAAAAGGGCAGCAGTTCTTC. Translating gives CASSLGRKGQQFF.

The CDR3 here is CASSLPQGTEAFF. The CDR3 DNA sequence: TGCGCCAGCAGCCTACCACAGGGCACTGAAGCTTTCTTT. The chain recombines TRBV5-1 with TRBJ1-1; weak D call: TRBD1 (6 bases). Per germline, CDR1 SGHRS and CDR2 YFSETQ. The V and J ends lost 4 bases and 4 bases respectively, with 11 bases between them. This CDR3 is built from 13 residues.

The chain recombines TRBV6-5 with TRBJ2-1, with a possible D match to TRBD1 (6 bases). V was cut by 8 bases and J by 3 bases, with 17 bases left in between. Germline values: CDR1 MNHEY, CDR2 SVGAGI. CDR3 length equals 15 residues. CDR3 loop: CASGFWGHDYNEQFF. The CDR3 DNA sequence: TGTGCCAGCGGTTTTTGGGGACACGACTACAATGAGCAGTTCTTC.

The chain uses TRBV19 and TRBJ2-3; 9 bases match TRBD2. The J segment lost 6 bases and the V segment lost 10 bases, leaving 8 bases of the junction unmatched. This CDR3 comprises 13 residues. The germline gives CDR1 LNHDA, CDR2 SQIVND (reference sequence). The CDR3 loop reads CATRGLAADTQYF. The CDR3, as DNA: TGTGCCACCAGGGGACTAGCCGCGGATACGCAGTATTTT.

CDR3 bases: TGCGCCAGCAGCTTGGCCTTGAATCAGCCCCAGCATTTT. Its translation is CASSLALNQPQHF. The chain couples TRBV5-1 to TRBJ1-5; no firm D call. The CDR3 consists of 13 residues. Trimming pared 0 bases from V and 4 bases from J, leaving 5 bases between. CDR1 and CDR2 (germline): SGHRS, YFSETQ. The entire variable domain, with the rest obtained from reference TRBV5-1 and TRBJ1-5, is as follows: KAGVTQTPRYLIKTRGQQVTLSCSPISGHRSVSWYQQTPGQGLQFLFEYFSETQRNKGNFPGRFSGRQFSNSRSEMNVSTLELGDSALYLCASSLALNQPQHFGDGTRLSIL.

The chain has TRBV13 and TRBJ2-3; 7 nucleotides align to TRBD1. Germline trimming cut 5 bases from V and 3 bases from J; bases unmatched to any gene: 8. The germline CDR1 and CDR2 sequences are PRHDT and FYEKMQ (reference sequence). The CDR3 spans 15 residues. This chain's CDR3 is CASSPLRGQTDTQYF. CDR3 coding DNA: TGTGCCAGCAGCCCCCTGAGGGGGCAAACAGATACGCAGTATTTT.

This clone was seen just once. The V call is TRBV10-3, the J call TRBJ2-1; D is undetermined. The V gene lost 2 bases and the J gene lost 9 bases, with 8 bases spanning the gap. Per germline, CDR1 ENHRY and CDR2 SYGVKD. This CDR3 has 12 amino acids. This CDR3 reads CAISEGGVEQFF. The CDR3 DNA sequence: TGTGCCATCAGTGAGGGTGGGGTTGAGCAGTTCTTC.

This clone was seen a single time. The V and J genes are TRBV6-5 and TRBJ1-1, with TRBD1 matching 10 bases. There are 14 residues in the CDR3. After removal of 6 bases from V and 5 bases from J, the junction contained 6 bases not matched to a gene. CDR1 and CDR2 (germline): MNHEY, SVGAGI. As DNA, the CDR3 is TGTGCCAGCAGACGTGGACAGGGGGGGACTGAAGCTTTCTTT. Translation: CASRRGQGGTEAFF.

The rearrangement links TRBV27 to TRBJ2-7; 10 bases align to TRBD1. The junction had 13 bases not matched to a gene; V was cut back by 5 bases and J by 6 bases. CDR3 length: 16 residues. The V gene's germline CDR1 is MNHEY and CDR2 SMNVEV (reference sequence). The CDR3 bases are TGTGCCAGCAGTACCCGACAGGGGGCATCAAATGGCGAGCAGTACTTC. Translating it yields CASSTRQGASNGEQYF.

The rearrangement links TRBV5-1 to TRBJ2-5; 8 bases align to TRBD2. This CDR3 is built from 15 residues. The J segment lost 1 base and the V segment lost 4 bases, leaving 6 bases of the junction unmatched. Germline CDR1 reads SGHRS; CDR2 reads YFSETQ. DNA for the CDR3: TGCGCCAGCAGCCCCAGGAGCGGGAGCCAAGAGACCCAGTACTTC. Encoded protein: CASSPRSGSQETQYF.

The rearrangement uses TRBV9 and TRBJ2-1; 12 bases agree with TRBD2. Germline loops: CDR1 SGDLS, CDR2 YYNGEE. The CDR3 covers 16 residues. V lost 4 bases and J lost 9; bases outside the gene matches: 11. The CDR3 DNA reads as TGTGCCAGCAGCTCTCCGGGGGGGACTAGCGGGCTTGAGCAGTTCTTC. This gives the protein CASSSPGGTSGLEQFF.

The chain is built from TRBV18 and TRBJ2-2; either TRBD1 or TRBD2 may supply D (5 bases each). Trimming took off 2 bases at V and 3 bases at J, with 10 bases between the two ends. This CDR3 region has 15 residues. Germline values: CDR1 KGHSH, CDR2 LQKENI. For the CDR3, the DNA is TGTGCCAGCTCACCAAGGGACGGATACACCGGGGAGCTGTTTTTT. This sequence encodes CASSPRDGYTGELFF.

The chain carries TRBV5-6 and TRBJ2-1, with 8 bases matching TRBD1. The germline gives CDR1 SGHDT, CDR2 YYEEEE. The V segment lost 4 bases and the J segment 0 bases; nucleotides outside the gene matches: 6. There are 16 residues in the CDR3. The CDR3 protein is CASSGNRGSSYNEQFF. Written as DNA, the CDR3 is TGTGCCAGCAGCGGAAACAGGGGGAGCTCCTACAATGAGCAGTTCTTC.

This chain joins TRBV10-3 and TRBJ1-6; D perhaps matches TRBD1 (5 bases). The V gene's germline CDR1 is ENHRY and CDR2 SYGVKD. This CDR3 comprises 14 residues. The germline V and J ends were trimmed by 4 bases and 9 bases, with 13 bases remaining between them. CDR3 region: CAISARQGGSPLHF. As DNA, the CDR3 is TGTGCCATCAGTGCGAGGCAGGGCGGTTCACCCCTCCACTTT.